The 16 T cell receptor beta chains below all came from one sample that was sequenced in a study of blood T cell repertoires in COVID-19. Data came from immunoSEQ multiplex PCR; TCRdb stores just in-frame clones and leaves some out. The table includes approximately 210,000 clones, approximately 82% detected once. The sequencing input was peripheral blood. All receptors come from a woman older than 75 with acute or convalescent COVID-19.

The chain carries TRBV7-2 and TRBJ2-7, with 7 bases identical to TRBD1. V shed 5 bases, J shed 4 bases, and the junction held 8 bases outside the gene matches. This CDR3 comprises 14 residues. Germline V lookup: CDR1 SGHTA, CDR2 FQGNSA. The DNA for the CDR3 is TGTGCCAGCAGCCCGGGGACAGCCAAATACGAGCAGTACTTC. Translated, it gives CASSPGTAKYEQYF.

This rearrangement joins TRBV6-5 to TRBJ2-5, with D possibly TRBD2 on 6 matching bases. Trimming removed 2 bases from V and 2 bases from J, with 6 bases in between. The CDR3 extends over 13 amino acids. Germline V gene sequence: CDR1 MNHEY, CDR2 SVGAGI. In nucleotides, the CDR3 is TGTGCCAGCAGTTACGGGGGGCAAGAGACCCAGTACTTC. Amino acids: CASSYGGQETQYF.

The chain employs TRBV28 and TRBJ2-7; TRBD2 matches at 8 bases. The CDR3 has 15 residues. V shed 6 bases, J shed 7 bases, and the junction held 14 bases outside the gene matches. Germline lookup yields CDR1 MDHEN and CDR2 SYDVKM. The chain's CDR3 is CASRETGTRLGEQYF. The CDR3 DNA follows: TGTGCCAGCAGAGAAACCGGGACTAGGCTAGGAGAGCAGTACTTC.

The chain couples TRBV28 to TRBJ1-3; D gene unclear. This CDR3 has 17 amino acids. V shed 2 bases and J shed 0 bases, with 14 bases lying between them. Looked up from germline, CDR1 is MDHEN and CDR2 is SYDVKM. CDR3 DNA: TGTGCCAGCAGTTTAGGACTCCGGGCCGTCTCTGGAAACACCATATATTTT. Its protein product is CASSLGLRAVSGNTIYF.

The chain employs TRBV19 and TRBJ1-1; 7 bases are a match to TRBD1. The germline CDR1 and CDR2 sequences are LNHDA and SQIVND (reference sequence). The length of the CDR3 is 16 residues. V lost 7 bases and J lost 5; bases outside the gene matches: 16. CDR3 sequence: CASTLLGDRKGTEAFF. CDR3 in DNA: TGTGCCAGTACCCTCCTGGGGGACAGAAAAGGGACTGAAGCTTTCTTT.

The rearrangement links TRBV5-1 to TRBJ1-5; perhaps TRBD1 as D (6 bases). Germline V gives CDR1 SGHRS, CDR2 YFSETQ. Between the trimmed V and J ends, which lost 0 bases and 6 bases, there was a span of 13 bases. This CDR3 has 15 amino acids. CDR3 loop: CASSLDTGGGQPQHF. CDR3 bases: TGCGCCAGCAGCTTGGATACGGGAGGGGGTCAGCCCCAGCATTTT.

This clone was counted once. The V and J genes are TRBV18 and TRBJ1-1; 9 nucleotides agree with TRBD1. Germline V gene data show CDR1 as KGHSH and CDR2 as LQKENI. The trim removed 5 bases at V and 1 base at J, leaving 8 bases unmatched. The CDR3 spans 16 residues. This CDR3 reads CASSSTGGGQNTEAFF. The CDR3 region has the DNA TGTGCCAGCTCATCAACAGGGGGCGGGCAGAACACTGAAGCTTTCTTT.

The chain joins TRBV3-1 (or the pseudogene TRBV3-2) to TRBJ1-4; 8 bases are shared with TRBD1. V gave up 1 base and J gave up 8 bases; unmatched junction bases: 6. In germline, CDR1 is LGHDT, CDR2 YNNKEL (reference sequence). This CDR3 has 15 residues. CDR3 region: CASSQGGTGREKLFF. The DNA of the CDR3 is TGTGCCAGCAGCCAAGGGGGGACAGGCCGCGAAAAACTGTTTTTT.

This sequence joins TRBV5-8 and TRBJ2-5; maybe TRBD2 (5 bases). Trimming removed 0 bases at V and 4 bases at J, with 13 bases between. The CDR3 runs to 15 residues. The germline V gene has CDR1 SGHTS and CDR2 YDEGEE. The CDR3 is CASSLAHRAGETQYF. The DNA for the CDR3 is TGTGCCAGCAGCTTGGCACACCGGGCGGGAGAGACCCAGTACTTC.

This clone was counted many times. The V and J genes are TRBV6-2 or TRBV6-3 and TRBJ1-5; 7 positions match TRBD1. J was trimmed by 7 bases and V by 5 bases; bases with no gene match: 11. CDR1 is MNHEY, CDR2 SVGEGT, per germline. The CDR3 totals 15 residues. In DNA, the CDR3 is TGTGCCAGCAGTACATACAGGGGAGGAAGGCAGCCCCAGCATTTT. Translated: CASSTYRGGRQPQHF.

The chain couples TRBV7-8 to TRBJ2-6; D is possibly TRBD2 (5 bases). The CDR3 covers 16 residues. The V gene lost 5 bases and the J gene lost 0 bases, with 11 bases spanning the gap. Looked up from germline, CDR1 is SGHVS and CDR2 is FQNEAQ. The CDR3 reads CASSLMGSSGANVLTF. Written as DNA, the CDR3 is TGTGCCAGCAGCCTCATGGGGAGCTCTGGGGCCAACGTCCTGACTTTC.

The chain has TRBV7-2 and TRBJ1-5; the D is unclear. Germline CDR1 is SGHTA and CDR2 is FQGNSA. The CDR3 length is 13 residues. V gave up 3 bases and J gave up 4 bases, with 7 bases separating them. CDR3 in DNA: TGTGCCAGCAGCTTTAGTCCGAATCAGCCCCAGCATTTT. The encoded protein is CASSFSPNQPQHF.

This chain connects TRBV5-4 to TRBJ1-2; a weak D match, TRBD1 (6 bases). V was cut by 2 bases and J by 4 bases, with 15 bases left in between. The CDR3 contains 15 residues. CDR1 SGHNT and CDR2 YYREEE come from the germline V gene (reference sequence). This CDR3 reads CASSLQSGDVYGYTF. The CDR3 coding sequence is TGTGCCAGCAGCTTACAGTCAGGGGATGTCTATGGCTACACCTTC.

The chain combines TRBV19 with TRBJ2-7; TRBD1 is a possible D gene (6 bases). Germline-derived CDR1 and CDR2 are LNHDA and SQIVND (reference sequence). Trimming took off 5 bases at V and 5 bases at J, with 13 bases between the two ends. The length of the CDR3 is 13 residues. The CDR3 protein is CASSLQGFHEQYF. The CDR3 DNA sequence: TGTGCCAGTAGTCTCCAGGGGTTCCACGAGCAGTACTTC.

The chain is built from TRBV6-6 and TRBJ1-4; 8 bases line up with TRBD1. The length of the CDR3 is 14 residues. Per the germline V gene, CDR1 is MNHNY and CDR2 is SVGAGI (reference sequence). The J segment lost 8 bases and the V segment lost 5 bases, leaving 7 bases of the junction unmatched. The chain's CDR3 is CASSTQGVGEKLFF. The CDR3 nucleotides read TGTGCCAGCAGTACACAGGGGGTAGGAGAAAAACTGTTTTTT.

This rearrangement joins TRBV7-9 to TRBJ2-7; D may be TRBD2 (5 bases). This CDR3 region has 13 residues. CDR1 and CDR2 from the germline V gene are SEHNR and FQNEAQ (reference sequence). Trimming left V 3 bases short and J 0 bases short, with 6 bases between. Here the CDR3 DNA reads TGTGCCAGCAGCTTTGCGGGCTCCTACGAGCAGTACTTC. This translates into CASSFAGSYEQYF.